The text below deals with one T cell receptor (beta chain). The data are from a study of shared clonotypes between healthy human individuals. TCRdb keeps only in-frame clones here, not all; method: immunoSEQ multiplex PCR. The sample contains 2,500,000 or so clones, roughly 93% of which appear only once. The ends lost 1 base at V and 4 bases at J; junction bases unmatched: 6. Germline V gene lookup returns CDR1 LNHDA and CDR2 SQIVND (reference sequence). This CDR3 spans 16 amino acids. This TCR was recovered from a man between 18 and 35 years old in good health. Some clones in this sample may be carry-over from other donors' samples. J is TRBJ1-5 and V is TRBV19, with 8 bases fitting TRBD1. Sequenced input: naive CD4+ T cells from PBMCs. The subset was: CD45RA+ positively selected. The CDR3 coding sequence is TGTGCCAGTAGTATAGGGACAGGGAAGACAAATCAGCCCCAGCATTTT. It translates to CASSIGTGKTNQPQHF.